Sequencing of this TCR beta chain was carried out in a study of regulatory T cells in long-lasting Graves disease. Regarding the study as a whole: Persistent Graves' patients showed less TCR diversity than newly diagnosed patients showed.

This CDR3 comprises 15 residues. The germline gives CDR1 MNHEY, CDR2 SVGAGI. Noted time point: persistent/refractory GD, antithyroid drugs over 5 years with positive TRAb. Scientists built the TCR library using RNA that was extracted from PBMCs. TCR beta libraries were built with iRepertoire HTBI primers and Arm-PCR of CDR3 regions. One entry per CDR3 protein, called by TCRdb with MiXCR from the multiplex PCR reads. The data show about 400,000 distinct CDR3 sequences, with less than 25% seen just once and less than 25% held by the top ten. With regard to this clonotype: The antigen remains undetermined. With a much larger clone just one base away, this may be a read error.

Sample: peripheral blood mononuclear cells (PBMCs), taken when the disease was refractory, from a patient treated with antithyroid drugs. The sequence was collected from a female donor with Graves disease. V usage is TRBV6-5 and J usage is TRBJ2-7, with 7 bases identical to TRBD2. CDR3 sequence (DNA): TGTGCCAGCAGCTCACACCTAGCGGCGACCTACGGGCAGTACTTC. Protein: CASSSHLAATYGQYF.